Included here is one TCR beta chain sequence, with context. Its antigen is unknown. Generated by immunoSEQ multiplex PCR, the TCRdb table keeps only in-frame clones and is missing some. The sample carries 50,000 to 70,000 clones, approximately 72% recorded once. This sample is part of a study of vaccination effects on CD4 cells after COVID-19. Trimming pared 4 bases from V and 3 bases from J, leaving 13 bases between. The germline V gene has CDR1 MDHEN and CDR2 SYDVKM. This CDR3 is 15 amino acids long. Following a roughly 11-day culture, CD4+ T cells were purified. This sequence originates from a human donor who had a prior SARS-CoV-2 infection. The V gene is TRBV28, the J gene TRBJ1-5, with D perhaps TRBD1 (6 bases). The specimen was CD4+ T cells from PBMCs cultured without peptide, collected before COVID-19 vaccination. The DNA of the CDR3 is TGTGCCAGCAGTTATCAGGGGAATTACAATCAGCCCCAGCATTTT. Translated: CASSYQGNYNQPQHF.